This T cell receptor beta chain was sequenced for a study of cytomegalovirus exposure and HLA in healthy donors. This cohort consisted of healthy bone marrow donors. To note about this clone: Its target is not known.

Regarding the study as a whole: Most CMV-associated TCR beta chains were later found to appear HLA-restricted. Later analysis reportedly placed an Asian-associated ancestry cluster below the roughly 700-donor mean in N-insertions. Prior analysis indicated that the majority of TCR beta V segments exhibited productivity approximately 87% or approximately 30% of the time.

The PCR made use of 60 Vbeta and 13 Jbeta primers. Generated by immunoSEQ multiplex PCR, the TCRdb table keeps only in-frame clones and is missing some. This sample carries about 130,000 clones, with less than 3% going to the ten biggest clones. Sequenced: PBMCs. The sequence was collected from a man aged 25 to 40 in good health and CMV-seronegative.

CDR3 coding DNA: TGTGCCTGGCCAGGGGACACCGGGGAGCTGTTTTTT. Encoded protein: CAWPGDTGELFF. This chain joins TRBV30 and TRBJ2-2; the D gene is possibly TRBD1 (6 bases). CDR3 length equals 12 residues. The V end was cut by 5 bases, the J end by 3 bases, with 7 bases between. CDR1 and CDR2 (germline): GTSNPN, SVGIG (reference sequence).